This entry concerns a single T cell receptor beta chain. This sample stems from a study of shared clonotypes between healthy human individuals. The V end lost 2 bases, the J end lost 5 bases, and 7 bases lay between the germline ends. Germline CDR1 reads SNHLY; CDR2 reads FYNNEI. The CDR3 has 13 amino acids. The method was immunoSEQ multiplex PCR; TCRdb's version includes in-frame clones alone and lacks a portion of them. This table holds over a million clones, about four fifths found once. Sequenced sample: memory CD4+ T cells from PBMCs. The subset here: CD45RA-negative fraction. The chain is built from TRBV2 and TRBJ2-1, with unresolved D. This receptor was obtained from a man between 18 and 29 years old in good health. Some clones in this sample may be carry-over from other donors' samples. The CDR3 region has the DNA TGTGCCAGCAGTGAAATGGGAAACAATGAGCAGTTCTTC. Translating gives CASSEMGNNEQFF.